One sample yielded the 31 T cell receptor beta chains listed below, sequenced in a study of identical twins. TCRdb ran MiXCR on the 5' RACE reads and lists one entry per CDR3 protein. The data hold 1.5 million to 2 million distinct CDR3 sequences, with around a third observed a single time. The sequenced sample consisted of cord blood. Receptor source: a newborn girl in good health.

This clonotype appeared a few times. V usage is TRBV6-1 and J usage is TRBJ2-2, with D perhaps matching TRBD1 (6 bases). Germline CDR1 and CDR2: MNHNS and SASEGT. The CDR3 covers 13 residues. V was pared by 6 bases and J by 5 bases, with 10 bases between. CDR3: CASRKGQTGELFF. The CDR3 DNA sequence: TGTGCCAGCAGGAAAGGACAGACCGGGGAGCTGTTTTTT.

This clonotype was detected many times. In DNA, the CDR3 is TGTGCCAGCAGCTTCCTTCGTGAGCAGTACTTC. Translating it yields CASSFLREQYF. J is TRBJ2-5 and V is TRBV7-8; D gene uncertain. V lost 3 bases, J lost 11 bases, and 10 bases lay in between. The CDR3 consists of 11 residues. From germline, CDR1 is SGHVS and CDR2 FQNEAQ.

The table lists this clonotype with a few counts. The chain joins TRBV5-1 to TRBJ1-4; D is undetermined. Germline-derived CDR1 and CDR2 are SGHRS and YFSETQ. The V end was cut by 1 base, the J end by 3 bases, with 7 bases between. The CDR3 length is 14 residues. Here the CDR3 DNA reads TGCGCCAGCAGCTTGCCCGAATCTAATGAAAAACTGTTTTTT. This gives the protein CASSLPESNEKLFF. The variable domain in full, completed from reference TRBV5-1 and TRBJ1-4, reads KAGVTQTPRYLIKTRGQQVTLSCSPISGHRSVSWYQQTPGQGLQFLFEYFSETQRNKGNFPGRFSGRQFSNSRSEMNVSTLELGDSALYLCASSLPESNEKLFFGSGTQLSVL.

In DNA, the CDR3 is TGCGCCAGCACAAGGACAGGCCGCAATGAGCAGTACTTC. Translating gives CASTRTGRNEQYF. The J gene is TRBJ2-5, the V gene TRBV5-1, with 7 bases matching TRBD1. The CDR3 has 13 amino acids. The junction had 13 bases not matched to a gene; V was cut back by 6 bases and J by 11 bases. CDR1 and CDR2 (germline): SGHRS, YFSETQ.

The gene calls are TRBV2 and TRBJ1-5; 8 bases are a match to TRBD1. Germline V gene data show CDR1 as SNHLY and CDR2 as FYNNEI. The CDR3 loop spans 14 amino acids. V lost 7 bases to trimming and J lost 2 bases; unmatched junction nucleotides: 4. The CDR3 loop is CASTSDRGNQPQHF. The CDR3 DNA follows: TGTGCCAGCACCTCGGACAGGGGCAATCAGCCCCAGCATTTT.

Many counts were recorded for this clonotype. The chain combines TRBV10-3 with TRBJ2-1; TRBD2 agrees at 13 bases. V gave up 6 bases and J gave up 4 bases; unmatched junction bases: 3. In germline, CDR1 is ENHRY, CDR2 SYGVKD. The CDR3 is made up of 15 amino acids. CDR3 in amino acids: CAIRRLAGGYNEQFF. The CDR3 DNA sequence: TGTGCCATCAGGAGACTAGCGGGGGGTTACAATGAGCAGTTCTTC.

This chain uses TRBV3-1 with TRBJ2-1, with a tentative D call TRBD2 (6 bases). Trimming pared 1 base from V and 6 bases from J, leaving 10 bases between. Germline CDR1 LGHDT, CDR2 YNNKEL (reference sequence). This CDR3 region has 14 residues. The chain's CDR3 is CASSQALAGNEQFF. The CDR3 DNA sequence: TGTGCCAGCAGCCAAGCACTAGCAGGCAATGAGCAGTTCTTC.

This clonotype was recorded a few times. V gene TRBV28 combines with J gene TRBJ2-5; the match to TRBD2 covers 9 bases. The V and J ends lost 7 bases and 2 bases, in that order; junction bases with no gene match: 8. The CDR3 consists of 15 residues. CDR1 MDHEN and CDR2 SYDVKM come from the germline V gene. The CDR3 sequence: CASIRGSGGQETQYF. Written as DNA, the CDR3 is TGTGCCAGCATAAGGGGTAGCGGGGGTCAAGAGACCCAGTACTTC.

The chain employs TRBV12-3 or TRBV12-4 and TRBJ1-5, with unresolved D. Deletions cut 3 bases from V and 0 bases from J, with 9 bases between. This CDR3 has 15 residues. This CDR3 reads CASSLNGGSNQPQHF. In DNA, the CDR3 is TGTGCCAGCAGTTTGAACGGTGGTAGCAATCAGCCCCAGCATTTT.

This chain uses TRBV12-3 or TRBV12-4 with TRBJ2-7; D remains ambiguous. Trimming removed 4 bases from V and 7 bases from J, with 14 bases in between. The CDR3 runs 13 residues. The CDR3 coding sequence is TGTGCCAGCAGTTGGGAATCCCCTACTGAGCAGTACTTC. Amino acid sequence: CASSWESPTEQYF.

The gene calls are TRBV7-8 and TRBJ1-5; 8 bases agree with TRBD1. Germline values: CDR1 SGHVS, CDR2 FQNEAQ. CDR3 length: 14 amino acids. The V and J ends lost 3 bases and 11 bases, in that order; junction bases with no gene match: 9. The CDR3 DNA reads TGTGCCAGCAGCTTCAGGGGGCAACAGGGCACCCAGCATTTT. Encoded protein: CASSFRGQQGTQHF.

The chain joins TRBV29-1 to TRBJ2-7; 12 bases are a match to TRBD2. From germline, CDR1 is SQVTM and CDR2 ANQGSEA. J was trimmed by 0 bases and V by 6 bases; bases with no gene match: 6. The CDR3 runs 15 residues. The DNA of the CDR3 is TGCAGCGTCGCCAGGACTAGCGGGGCCTCCTACGAGCAGTACTTC. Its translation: CSVARTSGASYEQYF.

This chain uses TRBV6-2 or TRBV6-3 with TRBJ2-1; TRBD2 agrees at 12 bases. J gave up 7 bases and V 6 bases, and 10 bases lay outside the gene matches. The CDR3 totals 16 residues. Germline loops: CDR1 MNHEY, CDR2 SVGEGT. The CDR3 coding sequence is TGTGCCAGCAGGACTACTAGCGGGGGGTTCTCTAATGAGCAGTTCTTC. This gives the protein CASRTTSGGFSNEQFF.

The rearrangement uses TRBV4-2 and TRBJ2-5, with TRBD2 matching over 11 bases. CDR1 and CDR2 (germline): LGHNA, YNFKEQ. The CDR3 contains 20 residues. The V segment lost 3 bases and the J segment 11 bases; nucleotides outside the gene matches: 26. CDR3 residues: CASSHRALSLSSGGNNEQYF. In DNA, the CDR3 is TGTGCCAGCAGCCATCGGGCTCTCTCTCTCTCTAGCGGGGGGAACAATGAGCAGTACTTC.

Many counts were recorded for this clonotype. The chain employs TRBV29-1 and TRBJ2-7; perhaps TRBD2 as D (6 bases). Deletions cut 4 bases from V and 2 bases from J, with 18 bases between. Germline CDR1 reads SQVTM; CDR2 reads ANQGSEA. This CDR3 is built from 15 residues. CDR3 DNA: TGCAGCGTTGCGGGAGTAGCGAGGCGAACCTACGAGCAGTACTTC. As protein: CSVAGVARRTYEQYF.

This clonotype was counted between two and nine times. The CDR3 protein is CASRRQILSSYNEQFF. The DNA of the CDR3 is TGTGCCAGCAGGCGGCAGATTTTAAGCTCCTACAATGAGCAGTTCTTC. The rearrangement uses TRBV6-2 or TRBV6-3 and TRBJ2-1; D not resolved. This CDR3 region has 16 residues. From germline, CDR1 is MNHEY and CDR2 SVGEGT. The germline V and J ends were trimmed by 6 bases and 0 bases, with 15 bases remaining between them.

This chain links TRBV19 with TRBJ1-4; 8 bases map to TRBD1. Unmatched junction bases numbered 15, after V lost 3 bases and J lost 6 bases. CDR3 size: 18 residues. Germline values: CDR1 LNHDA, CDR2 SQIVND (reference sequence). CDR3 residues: CASSMLWAGGALYEKLFF. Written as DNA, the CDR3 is TGTGCCAGTAGTATGCTATGGGCAGGGGGCGCCTTGTATGAAAAACTGTTTTTT. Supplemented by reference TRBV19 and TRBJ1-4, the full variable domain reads DGGITQSPKYLFRKEGQNVTLSCEQNLNHDAMYWYRQDPGQGLRLIYYSQIVNDFQKGDIAEGYSVSREKKESFPLTVTSAQKNPTAFYLCASSMLWAGGALYEKLFFGSGTQLSVL.

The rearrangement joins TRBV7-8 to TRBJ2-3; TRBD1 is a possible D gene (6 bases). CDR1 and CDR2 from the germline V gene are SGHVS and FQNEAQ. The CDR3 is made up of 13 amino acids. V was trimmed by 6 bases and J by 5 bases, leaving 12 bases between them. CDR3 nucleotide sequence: TGTGCCAGCAGAGAAACAGGGTTAGATACGCAGTATTTT. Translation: CASRETGLDTQYF.

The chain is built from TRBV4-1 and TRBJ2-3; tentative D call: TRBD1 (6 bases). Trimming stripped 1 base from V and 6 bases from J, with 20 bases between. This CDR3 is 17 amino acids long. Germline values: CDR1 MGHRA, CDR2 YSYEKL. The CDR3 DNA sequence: TGCGCCAGCAGCCAAGTAATCCGGGACAAGCCTCCTGATACGCAGTATTTT. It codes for CASSQVIRDKPPDTQYF.

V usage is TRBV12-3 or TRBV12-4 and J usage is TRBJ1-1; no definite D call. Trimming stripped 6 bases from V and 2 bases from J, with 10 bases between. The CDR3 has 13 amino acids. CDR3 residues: CASRKGGNTEAFF. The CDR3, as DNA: TGTGCCAGCAGGAAAGGAGGTAACACTGAAGCTTTCTTT.

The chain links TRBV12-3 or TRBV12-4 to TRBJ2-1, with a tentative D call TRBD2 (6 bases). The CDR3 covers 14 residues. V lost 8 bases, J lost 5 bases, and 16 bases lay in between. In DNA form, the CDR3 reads TGTGCCAGCCGAGTGACTAGTCCCAACAATGAGCAGTTCTTC. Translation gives CASRVTSPNNEQFF.

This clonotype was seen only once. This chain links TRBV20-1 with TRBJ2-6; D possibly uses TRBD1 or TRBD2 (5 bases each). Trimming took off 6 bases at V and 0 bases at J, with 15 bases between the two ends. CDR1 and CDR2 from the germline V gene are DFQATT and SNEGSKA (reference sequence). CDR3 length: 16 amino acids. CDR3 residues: CSAYRDRNSGANVLTF. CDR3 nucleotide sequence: TGCAGTGCCTACCGGGACCGTAACTCTGGGGCCAACGTCCTGACTTTC.

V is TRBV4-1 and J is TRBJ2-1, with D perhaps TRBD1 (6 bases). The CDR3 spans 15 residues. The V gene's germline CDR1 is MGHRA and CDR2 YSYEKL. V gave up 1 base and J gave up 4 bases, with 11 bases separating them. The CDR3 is CASSQVAQGYNEQFF. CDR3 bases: TGCGCCAGCAGCCAAGTGGCTCAGGGGTACAATGAGCAGTTCTTC.

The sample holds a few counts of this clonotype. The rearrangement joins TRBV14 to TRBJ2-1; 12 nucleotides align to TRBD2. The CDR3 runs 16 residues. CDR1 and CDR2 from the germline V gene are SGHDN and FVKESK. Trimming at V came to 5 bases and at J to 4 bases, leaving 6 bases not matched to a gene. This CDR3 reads CASSRVTSGGYNEQFF. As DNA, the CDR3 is TGTGCCAGCAGCAGGGTTACTAGCGGGGGGTACAATGAGCAGTTCTTC. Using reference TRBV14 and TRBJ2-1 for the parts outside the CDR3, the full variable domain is EAGVTQFPSHSVIEKGQTVTLRCDPISGHDNLYWYRRVMGKEIKFLLHFVKESKQDESGMPNNRFLAERTGGTYSTLKVQPAELEDSGVYFCASSRVTSGGYNEQFFGPGTRLTVL.

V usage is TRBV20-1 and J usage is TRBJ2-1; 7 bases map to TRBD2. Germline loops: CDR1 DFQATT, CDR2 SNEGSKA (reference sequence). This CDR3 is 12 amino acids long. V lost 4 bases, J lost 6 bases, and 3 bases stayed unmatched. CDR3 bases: TGCAGTGCTACCCCGGGGGGCAATGAGCAGTTCTTC. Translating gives CSATPGGNEQFF.

The CDR3 sequence is CASSYDHTDTQYF. CDR3 DNA sequence: TGTGCCAGCAGTTACGACCACACAGATACGCAGTATTTT. V gene TRBV6-5 combines with J gene TRBJ2-3; D gene unclear. Germline CDR1 and CDR2: MNHEY and SVGAGI. Trimming pared 2 bases from V and 2 bases from J, leaving 5 bases between. CDR3 size: 13 residues.

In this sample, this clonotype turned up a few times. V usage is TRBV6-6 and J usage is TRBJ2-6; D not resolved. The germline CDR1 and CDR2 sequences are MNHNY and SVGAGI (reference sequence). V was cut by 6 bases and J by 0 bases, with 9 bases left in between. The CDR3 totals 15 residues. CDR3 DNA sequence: TGTGCCAGCAGCCAAAAGCCCTCTGGGGCCAACGTCCTGACTTTC. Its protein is CASSQKPSGANVLTF.

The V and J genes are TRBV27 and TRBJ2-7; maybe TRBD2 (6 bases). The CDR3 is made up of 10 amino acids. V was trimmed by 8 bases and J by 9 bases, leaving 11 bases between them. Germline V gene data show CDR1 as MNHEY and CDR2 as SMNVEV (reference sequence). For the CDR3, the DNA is TGTGCCAGCGGACGGGACTGGCAGTACTTC. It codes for CASGRDWQYF.

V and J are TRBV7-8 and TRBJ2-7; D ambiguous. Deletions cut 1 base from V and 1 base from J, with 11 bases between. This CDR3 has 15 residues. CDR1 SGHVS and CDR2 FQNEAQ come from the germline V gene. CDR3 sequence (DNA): TGTGCCAGCAGCTTAGGTTGGCGGAAGTCCTACGAGCAGTACTTC. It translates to CASSLGWRKSYEQYF.

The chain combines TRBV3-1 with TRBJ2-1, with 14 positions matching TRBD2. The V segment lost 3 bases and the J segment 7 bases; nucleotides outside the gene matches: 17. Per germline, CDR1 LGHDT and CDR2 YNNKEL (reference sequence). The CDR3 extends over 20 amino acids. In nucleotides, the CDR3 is TGTGCCAGCAGCCACTGGACTTCCCCTCTGACTAGCGGGGGGGGTAATGAGCAGTTCTTC. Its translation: CASSHWTSPLTSGGGNEQFF.

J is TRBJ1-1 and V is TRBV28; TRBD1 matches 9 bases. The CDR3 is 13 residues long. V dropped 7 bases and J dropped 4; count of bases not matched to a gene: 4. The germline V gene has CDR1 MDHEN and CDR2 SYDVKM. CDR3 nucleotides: TGTGCCAGCAACAGGGGGCCGGGCACTGAAGCTTTCTTT. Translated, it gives CASNRGPGTEAFF.